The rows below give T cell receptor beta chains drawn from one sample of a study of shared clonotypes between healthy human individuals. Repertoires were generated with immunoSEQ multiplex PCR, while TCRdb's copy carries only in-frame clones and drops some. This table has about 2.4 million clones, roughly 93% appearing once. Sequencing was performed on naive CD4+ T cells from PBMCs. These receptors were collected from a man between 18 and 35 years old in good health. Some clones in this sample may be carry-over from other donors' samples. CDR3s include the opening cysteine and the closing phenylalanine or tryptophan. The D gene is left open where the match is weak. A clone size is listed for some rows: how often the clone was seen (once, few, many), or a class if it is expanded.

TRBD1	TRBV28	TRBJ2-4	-	TGTGCCAGCAGTTGGACAGGGGGACAGTACTTC	CASSWTGGQYF
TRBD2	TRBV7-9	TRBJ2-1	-	TGTGCCAGCAGCTTAGTCTGGGCTAGCGGTGGCAATGAGCAGTTCTTC	CASSLVWASGGNEQFF
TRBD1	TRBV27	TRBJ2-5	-	TGTGCCAGCAGTAAGGGACAGGGGGGGGAGACCCAGTACTTC	CASSKGQGGETQYF
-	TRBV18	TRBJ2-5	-	TGTGCCAGCTCACCATTTTTCAGGGGCACGGAGACCCAGTACTTC	CASSPFFRGTETQYF
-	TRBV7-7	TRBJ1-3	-	TGTGCCAGCAGCTTAGGGGCGGGAGCTGGAAACACCATATATTTT	CASSLGAGAGNTIYF
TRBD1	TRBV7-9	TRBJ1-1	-	TGTGCCAGCAGCTTAGATCCGGGACAGGGGTACACTGAAGCTTTCTTT	CASSLDPGQGYTEAFF
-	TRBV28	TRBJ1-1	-	TGTGCCAGCAGGATTATGTACCGCGGGGGAGAGACTGAAGCTTTCTTT	CASRIMYRGGETEAFF
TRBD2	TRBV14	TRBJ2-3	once	TGTGCCAGCAGCAGAGTAGCGGGACCCACAGATACGCAGTATTTT	CASSRVAGPTDTQYF
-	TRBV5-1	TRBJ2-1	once	TGCGCCAGCAGCTATACGGGACCGTACAATGAGCAGTTCTTC	CASSYTGPYNEQFF
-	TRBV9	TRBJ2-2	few	TGTGCCAGCAGCGTAGTCCCAGGGGATCATGGCGGGGAGCTGTTTTTT	CASSVVPGDHGGELFF
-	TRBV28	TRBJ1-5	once	TGTGCCAGCAGTTTAATCGTGAGAAGCAATCAGCCCCAGCATTTT	CASSLIVRSNQPQHF
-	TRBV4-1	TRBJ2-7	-	TGCGCCAGCAGCCAGGGGACACCGTCCTACGAGCAGTACTTC	CASSQGTPSYEQYF
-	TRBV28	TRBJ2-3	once	TGTGCCAGCACCTCGGTGGGCGGCAGCACAGATACGCAGTATTTT	CASTSVGGSTDTQYF
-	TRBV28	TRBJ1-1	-	TGTGCCAGCATCCCGCCCGGGGGACTCGCTGAAGCTTTCTTT	CASIPPGGLAEAFF